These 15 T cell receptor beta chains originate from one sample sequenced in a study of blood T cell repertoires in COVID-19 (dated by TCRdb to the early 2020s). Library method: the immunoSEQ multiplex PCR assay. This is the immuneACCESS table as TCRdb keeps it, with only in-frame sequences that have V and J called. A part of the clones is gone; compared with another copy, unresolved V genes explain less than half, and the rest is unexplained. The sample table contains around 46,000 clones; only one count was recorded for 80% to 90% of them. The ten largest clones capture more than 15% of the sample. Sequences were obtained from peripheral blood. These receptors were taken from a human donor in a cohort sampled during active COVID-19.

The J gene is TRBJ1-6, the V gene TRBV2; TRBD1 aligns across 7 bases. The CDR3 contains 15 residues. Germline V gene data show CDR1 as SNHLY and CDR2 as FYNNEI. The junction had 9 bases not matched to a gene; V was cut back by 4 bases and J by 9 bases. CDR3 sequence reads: CASSGNGDSRSPLHF. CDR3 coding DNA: TGTGCCAGCAGTGGGAATGGGGACAGTCGTTCACCCCTCCACTTT.

The CDR3 sequence is CASSLGPSGSYEQYF. CDR3 DNA: TGTGCCAGCAGCTTAGGGCCTAGCGGGAGCTACGAGCAGTACTTC. This chain uses TRBV13 with TRBJ2-7, with TRBD2 matching 10 bases. Germline trimming cut 0 bases from V and 3 bases from J; bases unmatched to any gene: 2. CDR3 size: 15 residues. Germline CDR1 PRHDT, CDR2 FYEKMQ (reference sequence).

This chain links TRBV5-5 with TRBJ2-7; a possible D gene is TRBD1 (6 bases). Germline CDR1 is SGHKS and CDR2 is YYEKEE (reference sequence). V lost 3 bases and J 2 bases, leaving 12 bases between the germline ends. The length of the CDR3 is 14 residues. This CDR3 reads CASSSPGQPYEQYF. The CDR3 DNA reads TGTGCCAGCAGCTCTCCGGGACAACCCTACGAGCAGTACTTC. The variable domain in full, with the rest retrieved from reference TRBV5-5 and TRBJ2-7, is DAGVTQSPTHLIKTRGQQVTLRCSPISGHKSVSWYQQVLGQGPQFIFQYYEKEERGRGNFPDRFSARQFPNYSSELNVNALLLGDSALYLCASSSPGQPYEQYFGPGTRLTVT.

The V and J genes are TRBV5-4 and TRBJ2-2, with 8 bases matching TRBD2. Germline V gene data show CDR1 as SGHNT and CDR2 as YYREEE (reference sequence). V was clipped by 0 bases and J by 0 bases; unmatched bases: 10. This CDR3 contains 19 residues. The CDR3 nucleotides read TGTGCCAGCAGCTTGGTTCCGTCGGGGGGGCGGACGAACACCGGGGAGCTGTTTTTT. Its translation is CASSLVPSGGRTNTGELFF.

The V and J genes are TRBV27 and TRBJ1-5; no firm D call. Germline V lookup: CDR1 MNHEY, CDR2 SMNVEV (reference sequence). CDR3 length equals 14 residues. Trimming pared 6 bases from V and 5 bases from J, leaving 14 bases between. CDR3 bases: TGTGCCAGCAGGGCAGTGCCCCACGATCAGCCCCAGCATTTT. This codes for CASRAVPHDQPQHF.

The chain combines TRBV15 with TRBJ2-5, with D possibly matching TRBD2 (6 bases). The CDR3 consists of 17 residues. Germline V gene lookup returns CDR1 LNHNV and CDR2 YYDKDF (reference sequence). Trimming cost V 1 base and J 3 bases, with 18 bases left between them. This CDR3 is CATSRVWRDGNEETQYF. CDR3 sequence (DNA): TGTGCCACCAGCAGAGTGTGGAGGGACGGAAACGAAGAGACCCAGTACTTC.

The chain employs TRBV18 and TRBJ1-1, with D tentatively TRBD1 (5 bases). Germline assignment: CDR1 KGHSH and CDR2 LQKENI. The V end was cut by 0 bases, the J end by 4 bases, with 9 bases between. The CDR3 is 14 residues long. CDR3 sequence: CASSPPQGVTEAFF. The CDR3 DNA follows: TGTGCCAGCTCACCACCGCAGGGTGTCACTGAAGCTTTCTTT. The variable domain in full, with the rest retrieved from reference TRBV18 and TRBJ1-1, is NAGVMQNPRHLVRRRGQEARLRCSPMKGHSHVYWYRQLPEEGLKFMVYLQKENIIDESGMPKERFSAEFPKEGPSILRIQQVVRGDSAAYFCASSPPQGVTEAFFGQGTRLTVV.

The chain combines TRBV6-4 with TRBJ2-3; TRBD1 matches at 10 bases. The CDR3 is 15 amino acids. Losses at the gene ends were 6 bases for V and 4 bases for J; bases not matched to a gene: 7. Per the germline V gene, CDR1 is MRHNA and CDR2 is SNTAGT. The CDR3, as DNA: TGTGCCAGCAGCCCGACAGGGGGCGCGGCAGATACGCAGTATTTT. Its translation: CASSPTGGAADTQYF.

The CDR3 spells CASSLTGNTEAFF. The CDR3 DNA sequence: TGTGCCAGCAGCTTGACGGGGAACACTGAAGCTTTCTTT. This rearrangement joins TRBV5-4 to TRBJ1-1, with D unclear. V lost 1 base, J lost 1 base, and 5 bases lay in between. Looked up from germline, CDR1 is SGHNT and CDR2 is YYREEE (reference sequence). The CDR3 contains 13 residues.

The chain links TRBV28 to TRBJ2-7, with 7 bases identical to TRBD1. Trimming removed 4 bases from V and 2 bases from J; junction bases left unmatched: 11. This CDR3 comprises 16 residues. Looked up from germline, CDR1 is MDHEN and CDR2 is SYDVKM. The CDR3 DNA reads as TGTGCCAGCAGTTCCCATCGACAGGGCCGGACCTACGAGCAGTACTTC. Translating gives CASSSHRQGRTYEQYF.

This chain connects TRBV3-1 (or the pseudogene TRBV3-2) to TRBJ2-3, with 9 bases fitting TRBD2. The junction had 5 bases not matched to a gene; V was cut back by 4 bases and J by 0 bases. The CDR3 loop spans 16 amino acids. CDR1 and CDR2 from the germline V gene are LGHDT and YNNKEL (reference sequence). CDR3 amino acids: CASSPFSGGSTDTQYF. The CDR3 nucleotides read TGTGCCAGCAGCCCGTTTAGCGGGGGTAGCACAGATACGCAGTATTTT.

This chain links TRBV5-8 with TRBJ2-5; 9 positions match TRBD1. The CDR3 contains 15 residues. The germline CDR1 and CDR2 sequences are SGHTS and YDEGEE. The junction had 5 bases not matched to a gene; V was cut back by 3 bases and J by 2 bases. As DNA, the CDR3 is TGTGCCAGCAGCTCAGGACAGGGGAGACAAGAGACCCAGTACTTC. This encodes CASSSGQGRQETQYF.

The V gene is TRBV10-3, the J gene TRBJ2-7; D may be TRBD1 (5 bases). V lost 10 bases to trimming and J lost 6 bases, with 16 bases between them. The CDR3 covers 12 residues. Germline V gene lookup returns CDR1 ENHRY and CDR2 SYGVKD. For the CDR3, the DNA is TGTGCCACGAGACGGCGAGACAGCGAGCAGTACTTC. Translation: CATRRRDSEQYF.

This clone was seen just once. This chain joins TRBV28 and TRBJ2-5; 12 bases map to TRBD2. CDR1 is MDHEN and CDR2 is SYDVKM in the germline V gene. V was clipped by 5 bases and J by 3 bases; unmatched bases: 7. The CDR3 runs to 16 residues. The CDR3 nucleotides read TGTGCCAGCAGTCCGCTAGCGGGAGGGCCGAAAGAGACCCAGTACTTC. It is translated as CASSPLAGGPKETQYF.

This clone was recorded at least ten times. The CDR3 region is CASSSPGGYGYTF. In DNA form, the CDR3 reads TGCGCCAGCAGCTCTCCGGGAGGCTATGGCTACACCTTC. The chain carries TRBV5-1 and TRBJ1-2; unclear D gene. CDR1 SGHRS and CDR2 YFSETQ come from the germline V gene. V shed 3 bases and J shed 4 bases, with 10 bases lying between them. The CDR3 covers 13 residues.